This paragraph covers one T cell receptor (beta chain) sequence. Antigen unknown. V shed 2 bases and J shed 5 bases, with 9 bases lying between them. The CDR3 has 14 amino acids. Germline assignment: CDR1 MNHEY and CDR2 SMNVEV (reference sequence). Assay: immunoSEQ multiplex PCR; the TCRdb copy retains only in-frame clones and omits some. The sample holds about 35,000 clones, roughly 88% seen once. The sample is drawn from a study of T cells in localized non-small cell lung cancer. Findings and caveats of the study: In adjacent lung appeared a median around 60 of the top 100 tumor clones.

Specimen: peripheral blood, collected before any cancer treatment. This chain joins TRBV27 and TRBJ1-4; D is uncertain. This receptor was obtained from a man aged 35-75 years with stage I lung adenocarcinoma. CDR3 nucleotide sequence: TGTGCCAGCAGTTTAGCGGGTTTAAATGAAAAACTGTTTTTT. This encodes CASSLAGLNEKLFF.